The 21 T cell receptor beta chains given below trace back to one sample, sequenced in a study of T cells after posttransplantation cyclophosphamide. Control samples came 1 year after myeloablative marrow transplants with methotrexate plus calcineurin inhibitor. Repertoires were generated with immunoSEQ multiplex PCR, while TCRdb's copy carries only in-frame clones and drops some. The data hold 15,000 to 17,000 clones, with more than 70% observed a single time. Source: PBMCs, taken roughly 57 weeks after allogeneic stem cell transplant with calcineurin inhibitor and methotrexate. The origin of the receptors is a male patient between 18 and 35 years old who received an allogeneic stem cell transplant from a related donor, was CMV-positive, and had no GVHD. Some T cells may be transferred from the graft donor.

V is TRBV5-6 and J is TRBJ2-3; D gene unclear. Between the trimmed V and J ends, which lost 0 bases and 3 bases, there was a span of 11 bases. The CDR3 is 15 amino acids. The V gene's germline CDR1 is SGHDT and CDR2 YYEEEE. The CDR3 spells CASSLGLQRTDTQYF. CDR3 DNA sequence: TGTGCCAGCAGCTTGGGTCTTCAGCGAACAGATACGCAGTATTTT.

The CDR3: CASSQAGGTVIYEQYF. CDR3 nucleotide sequence: TGCGCCAGCAGCCAAGCGGGGGGGACAGTAATCTACGAGCAGTACTTC. The rearrangement uses TRBV4-1 and TRBJ2-7; tentatively, D is TRBD2 (8 bases). The CDR3 consists of 16 residues. V lost 1 base and J 3 bases, leaving 16 bases between the germline ends. Germline lookup yields CDR1 MGHRA and CDR2 YSYEKL.

The chain carries TRBV28 and TRBJ2-7, with 8 bases fitting TRBD1. J gave up 4 bases and V 6 bases, and 11 bases lay outside the gene matches. The V gene's germline CDR1 is MDHEN and CDR2 SYDVKM. The CDR3 totals 15 residues. In nucleotides, the CDR3 is TGTGCCAGCAGCCTCGTCCCGGGACAGGAGTACGAGCAGTACTTC. Its translation: CASSLVPGQEYEQYF.

This clone was observed a single time. The CDR3 loop is CASSIGSLREQFF. The CDR3 DNA reads TGTGCCAGCAGTATCGGGAGCCTCCGTGAGCAGTTCTTC. The chain employs TRBV6-5 and TRBJ2-1, with D perhaps matching TRBD2 (6 bases). The V end lost 5 bases, the J end lost 9 bases, and 14 bases lay between the germline ends. Germline assignment: CDR1 MNHEY and CDR2 SVGAGI. The CDR3 sequence is 13 residues long.

This clone was counted only a few times. The chain employs TRBV19 and TRBJ1-2; 9 positions match TRBD1. The germline V gene encodes CDR1 LNHDA and CDR2 SQIVND (reference sequence). The CDR3 totals 13 residues. Germline trimming cut 6 bases from V and 6 bases from J; bases unmatched to any gene: 5. The CDR3, as DNA: TGTGCCAGTAGCCCTCGACAGGGGGATGGCTACACCTTC. This codes for CASSPRQGDGYTF.

The chain combines TRBV6-5 with TRBJ1-5, with TRBD1 identical over 8 bases. The V and J ends lost 7 bases and 7 bases, in that order; junction bases with no gene match: 12. CDR1 and CDR2 from the germline V gene are MNHEY and SVGAGI. The CDR3 covers 15 residues. The CDR3 DNA is TGTGCCAGCAAAGAAACTACAGGGGGGGGACAGCCCCAGCATTTT. Translation gives CASKETTGGGQPQHF.

The genes are TRBV18 and TRBJ2-5; 8 bases map to TRBD1. The CDR3 is made up of 13 amino acids. The junction had 3 bases not matched to a gene; V was cut back by 5 bases and J by 4 bases. Germline loops: CDR1 KGHSH, CDR2 LQKENI. CDR3 bases: TGTGCCAGCTCAGCGGGACAGGCAGAGACCCAGTACTTC. Translating it yields CASSAGQAETQYF.

The chain carries TRBV5-1 and TRBJ2-1; 15 nucleotides agree with TRBD2. The CDR3 contains 18 residues. Germline V gene data show CDR1 as SGHRS and CDR2 as YFSETQ. The trim removed 4 bases at V and 1 base at J, leaving 6 bases unmatched. Here the CDR3 reads CASSTGLAGGVSYNEQFF. The DNA for the CDR3 is TGCGCCAGCAGCACCGGACTAGCGGGAGGGGTTTCCTACAATGAGCAGTTCTTC.

The chain is built from TRBV6-6 and TRBJ2-7, with 10 bases identical to TRBD2. The CDR3 runs 14 residues. Per the germline V gene, CDR1 is MNHNY and CDR2 is SVGAGI (reference sequence). With V trimmed by 7 bases and J by 4 bases, 7 bases remained unmatched. CDR3 DNA sequence: TGTGCCAGCACTCCTTCTAGCGGGAGTTACGAGCAGTACTTC. Translating it yields CASTPSSGSYEQYF.

There are a few counts of this clone. The V call is TRBV9, the J call TRBJ2-3, with D possibly matching TRBD1 (6 bases). There are 16 residues in the CDR3. CDR1 and CDR2 (germline): SGDLS, YYNGEE. V shed 3 bases and J shed 0 bases, with 14 bases lying between them. The CDR3 loop reads CASSAGTIDSTDTQYF. The CDR3 DNA reads as TGTGCCAGCAGCGCCGGGACAATAGATAGCACAGATACGCAGTATTTT.

The chain links TRBV15 to TRBJ2-5, with 10 bases identical to TRBD1. Germline lookup yields CDR1 LNHNV and CDR2 YYDKDF (reference sequence). The V and J ends lost 0 bases and 5 bases, in that order; junction bases with no gene match: 9. The CDR3 extends over 17 amino acids. The DNA for the CDR3 is TGTGCCACCAGCAGAGAAATGGGACAGGGGAGGGTTGAGACCCAGTACTTC. Its protein product is CATSREMGQGRVETQYF.

The chain uses TRBV7-6 and TRBJ2-1, with D possibly matching TRBD2 (5 bases). V was cut by 5 bases and J by 9 bases, with 17 bases left in between. Germline V lookup: CDR1 SGHVS, CDR2 FNYEAQ. This CDR3 region has 14 residues. CDR3 residues: CASSRRGSRGEQFF. CDR3 DNA sequence: TGTGCCAGCAGCCGGCGTGGCTCCCGGGGTGAGCAGTTCTTC.

The V call is TRBV9, the J call TRBJ2-1; D is undetermined. The CDR3 loop spans 16 amino acids. Trimming removed 4 bases at V and 0 bases at J, with 14 bases between. Germline assignment: CDR1 SGDLS and CDR2 YYNGEE. The CDR3 DNA reads TGTGCCAGCAGCCCTCTTAGCTTGATCTCCTACAATGAGCAGTTCTTC. It translates to CASSPLSLISYNEQFF.

The chain employs TRBV28 and TRBJ2-5, with TRBD1 matching 11 bases. Germline V gives CDR1 MDHEN, CDR2 SYDVKM. The CDR3 extends over 16 amino acids. The junction had 10 bases not matched to a gene; V was cut back by 6 bases and J by 4 bases. CDR3 amino acids: CASSFRAGTGGETQYF. The CDR3 nucleotides read TGTGCCAGCAGCTTCAGAGCCGGGACAGGGGGAGAGACCCAGTACTTC.

The J gene is TRBJ1-2, the V gene TRBV5-1; D remains unclear. V lost 2 bases, J lost 4 bases, and 12 bases lay in between. The CDR3 is made up of 14 amino acids. Germline V gives CDR1 SGHRS, CDR2 YFSETQ. DNA for the CDR3: TGCGCCAGCAGCTTCCCAGATATTGGCTATGGCTACACCTTC. Translated: CASSFPDIGYGYTF.

This chain connects TRBV11-2 to TRBJ2-7; the match to TRBD1 covers 7 bases. Germline V gives CDR1 SGHAT, CDR2 FQNNGV. The CDR3 runs 14 residues. With V trimmed by 4 bases and J by 3 bases, 6 bases remained unmatched. In DNA, the CDR3 is TGTGCCAGCAGCTCCGGGGACAGCTTCTACGAGCAGTACTTC. Translating it yields CASSSGDSFYEQYF.

This chain links TRBV9 with TRBJ1-2; 9 positions match TRBD1. The CDR3 is 18 amino acids. V shed 0 bases, J shed 6 bases, and the junction held 15 bases outside the gene matches. Germline lookup yields CDR1 SGDLS and CDR2 YYNGEE. The CDR3: CASSVAPVPGQGANGYTF. The CDR3 DNA follows: TGTGCCAGCAGCGTAGCCCCAGTCCCGGGACAGGGCGCGAATGGCTACACCTTC.

The chain joins TRBV2 to TRBJ2-7; possibly TRBD1 for D (6 bases). Looked up from germline, CDR1 is SNHLY and CDR2 is FYNNEI. The V end was cut by 6 bases, the J end by 0 bases, with 12 bases between. The CDR3 covers 14 residues. The CDR3 coding sequence is TGTGCCAGCAGCCCCGGGACATACTCCTACGAGCAGTACTTC. Its translation: CASSPGTYSYEQYF.

The V call is TRBV7-8, the J call TRBJ2-7, with D possibly TRBD2 on 5 matching bases. This CDR3 contains 14 residues. Trimming took 5 bases from V and 3 from J, leaving 14 bases between them. The germline V gene has CDR1 SGHVS and CDR2 FQNEAQ. The CDR3 reads CASSRTGKIYEQYF. CDR3 bases: TGTGCCAGCAGCCGGACTGGAAAGATCTACGAGCAGTACTTC.

V and J are TRBV6-1 and TRBJ1-4; 10 bases are a match to TRBD1. Germline CDR1 MNHNS, CDR2 SASEGT. Trimming at V came to 5 bases and at J to 8 bases, leaving 5 bases not matched to a gene. The CDR3 has 14 residues. DNA of the CDR3: TGTGCCAGCAGTTCCGGGACAGGGGAGGAAAAACTGTTTTTT. It codes for CASSSGTGEEKLFF.

This rearrangement joins TRBV7-2 to TRBJ2-3, with D possibly TRBD1 on 6 matching bases. Trimming took 5 bases from V and 4 from J, leaving 13 bases between them. This CDR3 region has 14 residues. Germline V gene sequence: CDR1 SGHTA, CDR2 FQGNSA. The chain's CDR3 is CASSDGGWADTQYF. The DNA for the CDR3 is TGTGCCAGCAGCGATGGGGGCTGGGCAGATACGCAGTATTTT.